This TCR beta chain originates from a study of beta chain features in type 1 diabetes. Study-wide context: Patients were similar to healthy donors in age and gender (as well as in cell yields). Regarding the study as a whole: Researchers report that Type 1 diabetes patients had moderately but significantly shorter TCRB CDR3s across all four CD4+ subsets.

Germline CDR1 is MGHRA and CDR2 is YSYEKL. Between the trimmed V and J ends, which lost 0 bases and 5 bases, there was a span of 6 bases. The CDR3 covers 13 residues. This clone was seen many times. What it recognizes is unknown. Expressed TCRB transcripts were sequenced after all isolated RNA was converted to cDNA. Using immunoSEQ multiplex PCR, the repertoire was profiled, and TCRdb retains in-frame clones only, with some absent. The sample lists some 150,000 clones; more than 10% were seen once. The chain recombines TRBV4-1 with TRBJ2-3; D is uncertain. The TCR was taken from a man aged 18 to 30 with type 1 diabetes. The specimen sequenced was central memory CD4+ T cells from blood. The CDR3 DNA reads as TGCGCCAGCAGCCAAGAGAGAGAAGATACGCAGTATTTT. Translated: CASSQEREDTQYF.